The 13 T cell receptor beta chains in this list originate from one sample, sequenced in a study of cytomegalovirus exposure and HLA in healthy donors. PCR used 60 Vbeta primers and 13 Jbeta primers. The assay was immunoSEQ multiplex PCR, and TCRdb's table has in-frame clones only and misses some. Its clone listing holds fewer than 150,000 clones. The source material was PBMCs. These receptors all stem from an older woman in good health and CMV-seronegative.

The V call is TRBV5-6, the J call TRBJ2-2, with 7 nucleotides matching TRBD1. The V and J ends lost 3 bases and 6 bases, in that order; junction bases with no gene match: 8. The germline gives CDR1 SGHDT, CDR2 YYEEEE. The CDR3 is made up of 15 amino acids. In nucleotides, the CDR3 is TGTGCCAGCAGCTGGGCCGACAGGGAGTCCGGGGAGCTGTTTTTT. It translates to CASSWADRESGELFF. The full variable domain, its missing parts supplied by reference TRBV5-6 and TRBJ2-2, is DAGVTQSPTHLIKTRGQQVTLRCSPKSGHDTVSWYQQALGQGPQFIFQYYEEEERQRGNFPDRFSGHQFPNYSSELNVNALLLGDSALYLCASSWADRESGELFFGEGSRLTVL.

V usage is TRBV6-1 and J usage is TRBJ2-5; TRBD2 is a possible D gene (5 bases). Germline V gene sequence: CDR1 MNHNS, CDR2 SASEGT. The CDR3 is 15 residues long. Deletions cut 0 bases from V and 2 bases from J, with 10 bases between. The CDR3 loop reads CASSEATSGQETQYF. The CDR3 DNA reads TGTGCCAGCAGTGAAGCAACTAGTGGGCAAGAGACCCAGTACTTC.

J is TRBJ2-1 and V is TRBV11-3; 11 nucleotides align to TRBD2. In germline, CDR1 is SGHNT, CDR2 YENEEA. The length of the CDR3 is 20 residues. V trimming: 1 base; J trimming: 0 bases; junction bases outside the gene matches: 11. CDR3 region: CASSLVGGTSGGSSYNEQFF. CDR3 coding DNA: TGTGCCAGCAGCTTAGTAGGGGGGACTAGCGGAGGGAGCTCCTACAATGAGCAGTTCTTC.

The chain has TRBV6-5 and TRBJ2-1; possible D gene TRBD2, 5 bases. Germline V gives CDR1 MNHEY, CDR2 SVGAGI. Trimming shortened V by 4 bases and J by 5 bases, and 18 bases separated the two germline ends. The CDR3 is 16 amino acids. The CDR3 bases are TGTGCCAGCAGTTCGAGAAGCGGTCCCTGGGACAATGAGCAGTTCTTC. Residues: CASSSRSGPWDNEQFF.

The J gene is TRBJ1-1, the V gene TRBV7-8; 8 bases are a match to TRBD1. Germline loops: CDR1 SGHVS, CDR2 FQNEAQ. Trimming at V came to 4 bases and at J to 1 base, leaving 11 bases not matched to a gene. The CDR3 runs to 17 residues. The CDR3 bases are TGTGCCAGCAGCTCCAGGGGGCGCGATCTAGGGAACACTGAAGCTTTCTTT. This sequence encodes CASSSRGRDLGNTEAFF.

V gene TRBV28 combines with J gene TRBJ2-2; tentatively, D is TRBD1 (5 bases). Trimming took 6 bases from V and 5 from J, leaving 25 bases between them. The CDR3 length is 18 residues. Germline CDR1 MDHEN, CDR2 SYDVKM. The CDR3 protein is CASSPDRRFNKGTGELFF. CDR3 sequence (DNA): TGTGCCAGCAGCCCGGACCGACGGTTTAATAAGGGGACCGGGGAGCTGTTTTTT.

With respect to this clone: The junction departs from the called germline gene at one end, perhaps through a read error. This chain joins TRBV28 and TRBJ1-4; D uncertain. CDR1 is MDHEN and CDR2 is SYDVKM in the germline V gene. The length of the CDR3 is 12 residues. This CDR3 is CASSTPVGAWVF. CDR3 coding DNA: TGTGCCAGCAGTACCCCGGTCGGAGCCTGGGTTTTT.

The chain joins TRBV19 to TRBJ2-1, with D possibly matching TRBD1 (6 bases). This CDR3 contains 17 residues. V lost 3 bases to trimming and J lost 5 bases, with 20 bases between them. Germline lookup yields CDR1 LNHDA and CDR2 SQIVND (reference sequence). The CDR3: CASSIKGGRTGNNEQFF. CDR3 coding DNA: TGTGCCAGTAGTATCAAAGGGGGAAGGACTGGCAACAATGAGCAGTTCTTC.

The genes are TRBV6-5 and TRBJ2-1; 9 bases map to TRBD1. The CDR3 is 15 residues long. V shed 0 bases and J 5 bases; nucleotides not matched to a gene: 2. The V gene's germline CDR1 is MNHEY and CDR2 SVGAGI. CDR3 bases: TGTGCCAGCAGTTACTCTACAGGGGGCCACAATGAGCAGTTCTTC. Translated, it gives CASSYSTGGHNEQFF.

The CDR3 sequence is CASSQGQRYGYTF. The DNA of the CDR3 is TGTGCCAGCAGCCAAGGACAAAGATATGGCTACACCTTC. The V and J genes are TRBV28 and TRBJ1-2; tentatively, D is TRBD1 (5 bases). Germline V gene data show CDR1 as MDHEN and CDR2 as SYDVKM. The CDR3 runs 13 residues. Between the trimmed V and J ends, which lost 6 bases and 5 bases, there was a span of 13 bases.

The chain recombines TRBV25-1 with TRBJ2-7; TRBD1 agrees at 8 bases. CDR1 is MGHDK, CDR2 SYGVNS, per germline. After removal of 6 bases from V and 2 bases from J, the junction contained 6 bases not matched to a gene. The CDR3 consists of 14 residues. The DNA of the CDR3 is TGTGCCAGCAGCGCGACAGGGGACCCCTACGAGCAGTACTTC. This gives the protein CASSATGDPYEQYF.

CDR3 in amino acids: CASSPTGVYGYTF. CDR3 nucleotides: TGTGCCAGCAGCCCCACAGGGGTCTATGGCTACACCTTC. The chain carries TRBV7-9 and TRBJ1-2, with 7 bases lining up with TRBD1. V was clipped by 5 bases and J by 4 bases; unmatched bases: 4. The V gene's germline CDR1 is SEHNR and CDR2 FQNEAQ (reference sequence). This CDR3 spans 13 amino acids.

V is TRBV5-6 and J is TRBJ1-2, with 7 positions matching TRBD1. Trimming at V came to 4 bases and at J to 0 bases, leaving 6 bases not matched to a gene. Germline V gives CDR1 SGHDT, CDR2 YYEEEE. The CDR3 runs to 15 residues. The CDR3 spells CASSAGQETNYGYTF. CDR3 in DNA: TGTGCCAGCAGCGCAGGACAGGAAACTAACTATGGCTACACCTTC.